The sequence of this TCR beta chain was determined in a study of CD8+CD57+ T cells in acquired aplastic anemia. Overall study context: Yields of DNA that came from sorted CD4+ and CD8+ cells averaged approximately 3.5 ug. Mean read depth for CD4+ cells from healthy donors was about 9.9 million. Study-wide points: Researchers report that twenty-nine CD8+ CDR3 sequences appeared in both patients and controls. Patients and controls were not found to differ significantly in CD8+ Simpson's diversity.

With 4 bases clipped from V and 5 bases from J, the junction kept 10 bases outside the gene matches. Germline lookup yields CDR1 DFQATT and CDR2 SNEGSKA (reference sequence). This CDR3 region has 16 residues. As regards this clonotype: Its cognate antigen is unknown.

Genomic DNA acted as the template from which TCR beta VDJ combination and CDR3 sequence profiling were carried out. Using its own MiXCR run on the reads, TCRdb lists one record per CDR3 protein. The sample lists about 160,000 distinct CDR3 sequences; about 48% were seen once. Sequencing was performed on sorted CD4+, CD8+, or CD8+CD57+ T cells (not recorded which) from PBMCs. This receptor was taken from a human donor in good health. The V call is TRBV20-1, the J call TRBJ2-5; 13 nucleotides align to TRBD2. The CDR3 sequence is CSAKSLETSGRETQYF. The CDR3, as DNA: TGCAGTGCTAAAAGCCTGGAGACTAGCGGGAGGGAGACCCAGTACTTC.